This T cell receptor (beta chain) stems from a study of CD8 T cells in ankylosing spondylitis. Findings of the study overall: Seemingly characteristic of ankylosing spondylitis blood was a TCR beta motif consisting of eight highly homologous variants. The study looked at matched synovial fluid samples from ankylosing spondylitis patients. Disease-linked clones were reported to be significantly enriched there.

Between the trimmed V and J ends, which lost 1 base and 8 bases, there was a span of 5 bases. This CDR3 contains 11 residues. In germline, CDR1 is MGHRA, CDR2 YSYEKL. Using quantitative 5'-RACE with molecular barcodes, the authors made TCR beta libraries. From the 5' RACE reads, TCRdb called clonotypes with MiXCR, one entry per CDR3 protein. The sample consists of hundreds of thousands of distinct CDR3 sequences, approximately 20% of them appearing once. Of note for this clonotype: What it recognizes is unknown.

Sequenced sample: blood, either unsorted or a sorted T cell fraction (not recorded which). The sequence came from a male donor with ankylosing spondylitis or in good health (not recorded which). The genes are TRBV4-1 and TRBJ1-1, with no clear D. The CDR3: CASSQAAEAFF. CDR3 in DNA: TGCGCCAGCAGCCAAGCTGCCGAAGCTTTCTTT.